This TCR beta chain is from a study of lymphopenia after photon versus proton radiotherapy. Study-level findings and limits: Better survival with proton therapy was suggested as possible, not demonstrated. Post-nadir TCR diversity decline inversely tracked overall survival among those who died. Post-nadir diversity loss with photons came from oligoclonal expansion, particularly CD8+ Temra cells. Under photons, naive T cells and diversity fell while effector/memory populations rose.

Germline trimming cut 5 bases from V and 4 bases from J; bases unmatched to any gene: 20. Germline V CDR1 and CDR2: LNHDA, SQIVND (reference sequence). The CDR3 covers 19 residues. As concerns this clone: Its antigen is not known.

The method was immunoSEQ multiplex PCR; TCRdb's version includes in-frame clones alone and lacks a portion of them. The table shows approximately 150,000 clones, with about 85% occurring only once. The chain is built from TRBV19 and TRBJ2-7; TRBD2 matches at 10 bases. Sequenced here: peripheral blood, sampled from a patient treated with photon-based radiotherapy. The source is a man aged 50-60 years with gastric cancer. The CDR3 spells CASSGAPGSSGLATYEQYF. Written as DNA, the CDR3 is TGTGCCAGTAGTGGGGCCCCCGGGTCATCGGGACTAGCGACTTACGAGCAGTACTTC.